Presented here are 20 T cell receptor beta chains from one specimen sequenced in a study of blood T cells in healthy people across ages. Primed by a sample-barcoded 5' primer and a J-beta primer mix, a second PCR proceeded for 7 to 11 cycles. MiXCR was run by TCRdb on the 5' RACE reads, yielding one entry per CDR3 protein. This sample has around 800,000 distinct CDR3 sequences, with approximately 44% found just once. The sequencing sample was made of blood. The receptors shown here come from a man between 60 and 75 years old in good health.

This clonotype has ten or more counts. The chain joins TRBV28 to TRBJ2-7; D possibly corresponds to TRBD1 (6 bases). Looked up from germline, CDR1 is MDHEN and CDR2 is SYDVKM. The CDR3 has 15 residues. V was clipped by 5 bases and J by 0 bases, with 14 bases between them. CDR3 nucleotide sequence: TGTGCCAGCAGTCGCCCGACAGGCTCCTCCTACGAGCAGTACTTC. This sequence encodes CASSRPTGSSYEQYF.

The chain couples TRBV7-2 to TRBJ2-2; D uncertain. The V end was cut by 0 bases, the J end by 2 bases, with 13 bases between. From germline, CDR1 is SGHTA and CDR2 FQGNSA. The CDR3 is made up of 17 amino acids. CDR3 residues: CASSLARGFANTGELFF. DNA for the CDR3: TGTGCCAGCAGCTTAGCGCGTGGGTTCGCCAACACCGGGGAGCTGTTTTTT.

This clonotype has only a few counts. CDR3 protein: CSASPNMGTEAFF. The CDR3 nucleotides read TGCAGTGCTAGTCCTAATATGGGCACTGAAGCTTTCTTT. The chain joins TRBV20-1 to TRBJ1-1; no definite D call. CDR3 length equals 13 residues. Germline V gives CDR1 DFQATT, CDR2 SNEGSKA (reference sequence). Trimming shortened V by 3 bases and J by 4 bases, and 12 bases separated the two germline ends.

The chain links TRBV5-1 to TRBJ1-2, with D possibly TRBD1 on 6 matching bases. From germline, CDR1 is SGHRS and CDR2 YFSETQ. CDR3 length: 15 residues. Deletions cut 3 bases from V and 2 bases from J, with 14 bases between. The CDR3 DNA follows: TGCGCCAGCAGCTCGAATCGGGGGGCGAACTATGGCTACACCTTC. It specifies CASSSNRGANYGYTF.

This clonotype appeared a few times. CDR3 sequence reads: CSATSGLAGAYEQYF. In DNA, the CDR3 is TGCAGTGCTACCAGCGGACTAGCGGGAGCCTACGAGCAGTACTTC. The rearrangement links TRBV20-1 to TRBJ2-7; 13 bases are a match to TRBD2. There are 15 residues in the CDR3. The V and J ends lost 4 bases and 2 bases, in that order; junction bases with no gene match: 5. Germline CDR1 reads DFQATT; CDR2 reads SNEGSKA (reference sequence).

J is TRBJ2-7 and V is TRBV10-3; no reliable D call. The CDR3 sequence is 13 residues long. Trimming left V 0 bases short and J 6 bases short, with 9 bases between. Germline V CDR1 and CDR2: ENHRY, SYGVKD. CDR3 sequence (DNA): TGTGCCATCAGTGAGTCGGCAATAGCCGAGCAGTACTTC. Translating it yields CAISESAIAEQYF.

The CDR3 protein is CASSLGSYTEAFF. In DNA, the CDR3 is TGTGCCAGCAGCTTAGGTTCATATACTGAAGCTTTCTTT. The gene calls are TRBV7-8 and TRBJ1-1; no definite D call. This CDR3 has 13 amino acids. The V gene lost 1 base and the J gene lost 5 bases, with 8 bases spanning the gap. The germline CDR1 and CDR2 sequences are SGHVS and FQNEAQ.

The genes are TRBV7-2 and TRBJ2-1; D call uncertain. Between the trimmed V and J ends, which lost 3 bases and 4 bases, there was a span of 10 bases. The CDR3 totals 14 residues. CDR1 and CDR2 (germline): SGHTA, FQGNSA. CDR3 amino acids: CASSFGPQYNEQFF. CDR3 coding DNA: TGTGCCAGCAGCTTCGGGCCCCAATACAATGAGCAGTTCTTC.

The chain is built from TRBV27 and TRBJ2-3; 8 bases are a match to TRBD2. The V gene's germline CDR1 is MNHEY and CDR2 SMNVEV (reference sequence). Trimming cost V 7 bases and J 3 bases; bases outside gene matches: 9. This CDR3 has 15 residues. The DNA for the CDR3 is TGTGCCAGCACCCCGGGAGGGGGTGGGACAGATACGCAGTATTTT. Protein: CASTPGGGGTDTQYF.

CDR3 residues: CASSFGQVGNQPQHF. The CDR3 region has the DNA TGTGCCAGCAGTTTCGGGCAGGTGGGCAATCAGCCCCAGCATTTT. The chain is built from TRBV12-3 or TRBV12-4 and TRBJ1-5; no clear D gene. V lost 3 bases and J 2 bases, leaving 11 bases between the germline ends. CDR3 size: 15 residues.

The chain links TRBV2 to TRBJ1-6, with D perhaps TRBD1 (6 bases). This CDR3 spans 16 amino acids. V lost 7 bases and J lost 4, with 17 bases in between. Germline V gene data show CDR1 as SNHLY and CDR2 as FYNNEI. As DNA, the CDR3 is TGTGCCAGCATCCCGCCAGGGGCCTTGTATAATTCACCCCTCCACTTT. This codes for CASIPPGALYNSPLHF.

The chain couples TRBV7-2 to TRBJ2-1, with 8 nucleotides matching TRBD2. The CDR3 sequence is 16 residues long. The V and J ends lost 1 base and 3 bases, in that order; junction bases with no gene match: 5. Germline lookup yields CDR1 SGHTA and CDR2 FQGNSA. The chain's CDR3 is CASSLGRGAIYNEQFF. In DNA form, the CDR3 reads TGTGCCAGCAGCTTAGGGCGGGGGGCGATCTACAATGAGCAGTTCTTC.

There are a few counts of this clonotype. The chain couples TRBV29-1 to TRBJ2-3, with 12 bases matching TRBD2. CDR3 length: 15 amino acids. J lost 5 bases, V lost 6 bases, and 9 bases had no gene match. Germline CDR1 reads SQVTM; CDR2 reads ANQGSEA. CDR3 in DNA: TGCAGCGTGGATGCTAGCGGGGGGGCCGGAGATACGCAGTATTTT. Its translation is CSVDASGGAGDTQYF.

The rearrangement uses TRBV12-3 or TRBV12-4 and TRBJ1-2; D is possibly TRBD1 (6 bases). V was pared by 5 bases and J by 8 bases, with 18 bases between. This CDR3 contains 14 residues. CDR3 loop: CASSPGERGIGYTF. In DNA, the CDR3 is TGTGCCAGCAGTCCAGGAGAAAGGGGGATCGGCTACACCTTC.

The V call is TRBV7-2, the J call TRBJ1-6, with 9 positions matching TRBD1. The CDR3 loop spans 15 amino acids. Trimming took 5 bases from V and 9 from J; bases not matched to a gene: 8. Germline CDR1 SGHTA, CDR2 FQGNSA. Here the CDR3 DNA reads TGTGCCAGCAGCACGCAGGGGACAGGGTTTTCACCCCTCCACTTT. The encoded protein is CASSTQGTGFSPLHF.

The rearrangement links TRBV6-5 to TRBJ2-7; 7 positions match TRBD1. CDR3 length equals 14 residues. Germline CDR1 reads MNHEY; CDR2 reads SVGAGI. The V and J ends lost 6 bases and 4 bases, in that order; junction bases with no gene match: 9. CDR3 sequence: CASRPLRGQYEQYF. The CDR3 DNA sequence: TGTGCCAGCAGACCATTGAGGGGGCAGTACGAGCAGTACTTC.

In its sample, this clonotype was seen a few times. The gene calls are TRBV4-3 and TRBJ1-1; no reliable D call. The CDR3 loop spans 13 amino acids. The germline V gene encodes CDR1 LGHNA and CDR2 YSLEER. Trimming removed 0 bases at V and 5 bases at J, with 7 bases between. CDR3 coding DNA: TGCGCCAGCAGCCAAGATGCAGGAACTGAAGCTTTCTTT. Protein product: CASSQDAGTEAFF.

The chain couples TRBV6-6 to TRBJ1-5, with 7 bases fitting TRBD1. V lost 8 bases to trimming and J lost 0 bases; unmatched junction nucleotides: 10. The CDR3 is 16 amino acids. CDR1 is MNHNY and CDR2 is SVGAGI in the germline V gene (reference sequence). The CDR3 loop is CASGKRDRNSNQPQHF. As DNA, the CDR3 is TGTGCCAGCGGGAAACGGGACAGAAATAGCAATCAGCCCCAGCATTTT.

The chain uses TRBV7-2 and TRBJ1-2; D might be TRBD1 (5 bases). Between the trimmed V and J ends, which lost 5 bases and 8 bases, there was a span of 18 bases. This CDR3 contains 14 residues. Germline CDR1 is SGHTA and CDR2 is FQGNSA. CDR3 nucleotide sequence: TGTGCCAGCAGCCCAGGCGTGGGGGGGTTCGGCTACACCTTC. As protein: CASSPGVGGFGYTF.

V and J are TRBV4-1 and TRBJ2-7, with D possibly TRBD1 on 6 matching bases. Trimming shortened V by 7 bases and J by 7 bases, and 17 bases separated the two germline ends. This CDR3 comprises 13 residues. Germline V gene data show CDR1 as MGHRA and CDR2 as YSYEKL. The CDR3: CASKDGTPYEQYF. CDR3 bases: TGCGCCAGCAAGGATGGGACACCTTATGAGCAGTACTTC.